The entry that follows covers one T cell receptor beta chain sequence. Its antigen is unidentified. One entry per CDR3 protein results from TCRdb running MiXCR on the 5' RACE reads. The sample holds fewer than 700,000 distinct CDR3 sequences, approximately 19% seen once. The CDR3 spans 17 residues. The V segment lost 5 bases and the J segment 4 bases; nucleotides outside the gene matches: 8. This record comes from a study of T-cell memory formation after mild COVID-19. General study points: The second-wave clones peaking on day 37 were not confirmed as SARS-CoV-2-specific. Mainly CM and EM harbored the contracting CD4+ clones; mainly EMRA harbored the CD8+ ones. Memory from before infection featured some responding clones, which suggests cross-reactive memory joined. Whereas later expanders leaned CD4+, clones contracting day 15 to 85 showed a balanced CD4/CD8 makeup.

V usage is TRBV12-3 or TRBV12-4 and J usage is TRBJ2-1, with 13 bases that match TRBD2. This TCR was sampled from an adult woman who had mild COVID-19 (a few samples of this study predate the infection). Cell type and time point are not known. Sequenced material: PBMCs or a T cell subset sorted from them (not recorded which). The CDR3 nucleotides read TGTGCCAGCAGTGCCACCCCACTAGCGGGGGGGTACAATGAGCAGTTCTTC. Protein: CASSATPLAGGYNEQFF.